This TCR beta chain was identified in a study of cytomegalovirus exposure and HLA in healthy donors. Concerning this clone itself: Its antigen is currently unknown.

Amplification used 60 Vbeta primers and 13 Jbeta primers. TCRdb's table, derived via immunoSEQ multiplex PCR, lists solely in-frame clones and lacks some. The repertoire table contains approximately 150,000 clones. Whole-study results and caveats: A later analysis linked a missense DCLRE1C variant to TCR beta V- and J-gene trimming. It was shown in a later analysis that HLA-associated TCR beta chains were more clonally expanded than other, equally common chains.

The sequenced material came from PBMCs. This receptor was taken from a woman aged 50 to 60 in good health and CMV-seronegative.

CDR3 loop: CASSLDGRERGEAFF. The DNA for the CDR3 is TGCGCCAGCAGCTTGGACGGCAGGGAAAGGGGGGAAGCTTTCTTT. The rearrangement joins TRBV5-1 to TRBJ1-1, with D possibly TRBD1 on 6 matching bases. The CDR3 consists of 15 residues. Trimming left V 0 bases short and J 8 bases short, with 17 bases between. CDR1 SGHRS and CDR2 YFSETQ come from the germline V gene.